These T cell receptor beta chains were read from a single sample in a study of T cell responses to AZD1222 COVID-19 vaccine. Method: immunoSEQ multiplex PCR; TCRdb's copy keeps in-frame clones and lacks some. This table has around 200,000 clones, more than 75% appearing once. This specimen was peripheral blood, taken 28 days after the second AZD1222 dose. These receptors were collected from an adult who received the AZD1222 COVID-19 vaccine. CDR3s include the opening cysteine and the closing phenylalanine or tryptophan. A D gene is named only where the DNA matches it firmly. Expanded clones are given a class, and other clones once, few, many or no size at all.

.	TRBV9	TRBD1	TRBJ1-6	TGTGCCAGCAACCAGGGGGCGAATTCACCCCTCCACTTT	CASNQGANSPLHF
.	TRBV5-1	TRBD1	TRBJ1-4	TGCGCCAGCGCTCTAGGGGACAGCGGCTATGAAAAACTGTTTTTT	CASALGDSGYEKLFF
.	TRBV11-3	.	TRBJ2-5	TGTGCCAGCAGCTCCCGCGCGGGGCGGACCCAGTACTTC	CASSSRAGRTQYF
.	TRBV18	.	TRBJ1-1	TGTGCCAGCTCTTCTCTGTCCCGTCGGACACCGAACACTGAAGCTTTCTTT	CASSSLSRRTPNTEAFF
.	TRBV7-3	.	TRBJ2-5	TGTGCCAGCAGCTTAAGGGGAGAAGAGACCCAGTACTTC	CASSLRGEETQYF
.	TRBV28	.	TRBJ2-7	TGTGCCAGCAGTCCGTCTGGGGCTTCGACCTACGAGCAGTACTTC	CASSPSGASTYEQYF
.	TRBV2	TRBD1	TRBJ1-2	TGTGCCAGCAGGCGTCGGGAGGGGGCGGGCTACACCTTC	CASRRREGAGYTF
.	TRBV4-2	.	TRBJ1-5	TGTGCCAGCAGCCAAGGGGCAGGGTTCCAGCATTTT	CASSQGAGFQHF
.	TRBV10-3	.	TRBJ1-2	TGTGCCATCAGTTCCCTTCCATCTTATGGCTACACCTTC	CAISSLPSYGYTF
.	TRBV3-1/TRBV3-2	TRBD2	TRBJ2-3	TGTGCCAGCAGCCAGATAGCGGGAGCCATAAATACGCAGTATTTT	CASSQIAGAINTQYF
.	TRBV23-1	.	TRBJ1-5	TGCGCCAGCAGTCAATCCCGAGGGCTGGGCAATCAGCCCCAGCATTTT	CASSQSRGLGNQPQHF
.	TRBV20-1	TRBD2	TRBJ2-3	TGCAGTGCTAGTCGGCTAGCGGGAGCGGATGCAGATACGCAGTATTTT	CSASRLAGADADTQYF
.	TRBV29-1	TRBD1	TRBJ2-1	TGCAGCGCTTGGGACAGGGTAGAATCCTACAATGAGCAGTTCTTC	CSAWDRVESYNEQFF
.	TRBV5-5	TRBD2	TRBJ2-1	TGTGCCAGCAGCCCAGGACTAGCGGGAGCCGGTGAGCAGTTCTTC	CASSPGLAGAGEQFF
.	TRBV27	.	TRBJ1-5	TGTGCCAGCAGATACAGGGCAGGTCAGCCCCAGCATTTT	CASRYRAGQPQHF
.	TRBV5-8	TRBD1	TRBJ1-4	TGTGCCAGTAGAGACAGGGGGCGAGAAAAACTGTTTTTT	CASRDRGREKLFF
once	TRBV5-1	.	TRBJ2-3	TGCGCCAGCAGCTTTAATGGCGATACGCAGTATTTT	CASSFNGDTQYF
.	TRBV11-3	.	TRBJ1-5	TGTGCCAGCAGCTTATTTAGGCATAACAGCAATCAGCCCCAGCATTTT	CASSLFRHNSNQPQHF
.	TRBV4-3	.	TRBJ2-2	TGCGCCAGCCGAGGATACGCCGGGGAGCTGTTTTTT	CASRGYAGELFF
.	TRBV5-5	.	TRBJ2-1	TGTGCCAGCAGTAAGGACACCGCCTACAATGAGCAGTTCTTC	CASSKDTAYNEQFF
.	TRBV27	TRBD2	TRBJ2-1	TGTGCCAGCAGTATGGGGGGGGGACCGAGCTCCTACAATGAGCAGTTCTTC	CASSMGGGPSSYNEQFF
.	TRBV5-6	TRBD1	TRBJ1-1	TGTGCCAGCAGCTCCTACAGGGACAGGGAATGGAACACTGAAGCTTTCTTT	CASSSYRDREWNTEAFF